The 11 T cell receptor beta chains presented below share a single source sample, sequenced in a study of human T cells and chemical hapten exposure. TCRdb ran MiXCR on the RACE reads and lists one entry per CDR3 protein. Of some 90,000 distinct CDR3 sequences in the sample, over 8% were seen once. Stated time point: healthy volunteer bleed at 2 weeks. Unfractionated whole blood was the source from which total RNA was extracted. The sequencing input was whole blood. The source of these receptors is a female donor in good health. Some clones in this sample may be carry-over from other donors' samples.

This clonotype was counted a few times. This sequence joins TRBV9 and TRBJ2-5, with D tentatively TRBD2 (6 bases). The CDR3 extends over 14 amino acids. The ends were cut back, 3 bases at V and 1 base at J, with 10 bases in the middle. Germline V gene sequence: CDR1 SGDLS, CDR2 YYNGEE. CDR3 DNA sequence: TGTGCCAGCAGCGACGGGACTTCCCAAGAGACCCAGTACTTC. Protein product: CASSDGTSQETQYF.

This chain uses TRBV20-1 with TRBJ1-5; D is unclear. This CDR3 region has 13 residues. The germline CDR1 and CDR2 sequences are DFQATT and SNEGSKA (reference sequence). With 5 bases removed from V and 0 bases from J, the gap between germline ends came to 8 bases. The CDR3 sequence: CSAPSHSNQPQHF. CDR3 nucleotide sequence: TGCAGTGCTCCCAGCCATAGCAATCAGCCCCAGCATTTT.

This clonotype appeared many times. The chain employs TRBV11-2 and TRBJ2-3, with D perhaps TRBD1 (6 bases). Trimming cost V 3 bases and J 0 bases, with 10 bases left between them. CDR1 is SGHAT and CDR2 is FQNNGV in the germline V gene. The CDR3 loop spans 15 amino acids. CDR3 amino acids: CASSFSGASTDTQYF. CDR3 nucleotides: TGTGCCAGCAGCTTTTCAGGGGCGAGCACAGATACGCAGTATTTT.

Of note for this clonotype: A clone one base away is much larger, so this may be a read error. The gene calls are TRBV18 and TRBJ1-1; perhaps TRBD1 as D (6 bases). The germline gives CDR1 KGHSH, CDR2 LQKENI. CDR3 size: 15 residues. The CDR3 spells CASPPPRGAGTEAFF. The CDR3 DNA follows: TGTGCCAGCCCACCACCGCGGGGGGCGGGCACTGAAGCTTTCTTT.

This clonotype was picked up many times. V is TRBV27 and J is TRBJ2-7; 9 bases are a match to TRBD1. Per the germline V gene, CDR1 is MNHEY and CDR2 is SMNVEV (reference sequence). Germline trimming cut 6 bases from V and 0 bases from J; bases unmatched to any gene: 6. The CDR3 spans 15 residues. Here the CDR3 reads CASSSGTGSSYEQYF. In DNA, the CDR3 is TGTGCCAGCAGCTCCGGGACAGGGAGCTCCTACGAGCAGTACTTC.

In this sample, this clonotype turned up many times. This chain connects TRBV7-2 to TRBJ1-5; TRBD1 might be the D (5 bases). Germline CDR1 reads SGHTA; CDR2 reads FQGNSA. V was cut by 2 bases and J by 1 base, with 6 bases left in between. CDR3 size: 14 residues. The CDR3 region has the DNA TGTGCCAGCAGCTTACAGGGCAGCAATCAGCCCCAGCATTTT. Residues: CASSLQGSNQPQHF.

As to this clonotype: A much larger clonotype is one base distant, so this may be a read error. The chain has TRBV20-1 and TRBJ2-3; 9 nucleotides line up with TRBD2. The germline V gene has CDR1 DFQATT and CDR2 SNEGSKA (reference sequence). This CDR3 contains 16 residues. The DNA of the CDR3 is TGCAGTGCTGGAGATCTGCTAGCGGGAAGCACAGATACGCAGTATTTT. Translated, it gives CSAGDLLAGSTDTQYF.

This clonotype occurred a few times. The chain uses TRBV6-1 and TRBJ1-5; weak D call: TRBD1 (5 bases). This CDR3 has 15 amino acids. Germline V gene data show CDR1 as MNHNS and CDR2 as SASEGT. The V gene lost 6 bases and the J gene lost 1 base, with 13 bases spanning the gap. The CDR3 protein is CASRPGRQSNQPQHF. CDR3 DNA: TGTGCCAGCAGGCCTGGAAGACAGAGCAATCAGCCCCAGCATTTT.

This clonotype was counted between two and nine times. The chain joins TRBV7-9 to TRBJ1-1; TRBD1 might be the D (5 bases). The CDR3 spans 15 residues. The V end was cut by 4 bases, the J end by 4 bases, with 16 bases between. Germline values: CDR1 SEHNR, CDR2 FQNEAQ (reference sequence). The CDR3 here is CASSSGDYRSTEAFF. CDR3 nucleotides: TGTGCCAGCAGCTCCGGGGACTATCGGTCCACTGAAGCTTTCTTT.

This clonotype was found a few times. V usage is TRBV20-1 and J usage is TRBJ2-3; 7 nucleotides match TRBD2. This CDR3 has 14 amino acids. V lost 3 bases, J lost 3 bases, and 6 bases stayed unmatched. The germline V gene has CDR1 DFQATT and CDR2 SNEGSKA (reference sequence). CDR3 loop: CSASEREGTDTQYF. CDR3 coding DNA: TGCAGTGCTAGTGAAAGGGAGGGTACAGATACGCAGTATTTT.

This clonotype appeared a few times. The gene calls are TRBV4-1 and TRBJ2-7; no clear D. The ends were cut back, 0 bases at V and 2 bases at J, with 8 bases in the middle. This CDR3 is 14 amino acids long. Germline values: CDR1 MGHRA, CDR2 YSYEKL. The CDR3 region has the DNA TGCGCCAGCAGCCAAGATGTCGGTACCTACGAGCAGTACTTC. Amino acids: CASSQDVGTYEQYF.